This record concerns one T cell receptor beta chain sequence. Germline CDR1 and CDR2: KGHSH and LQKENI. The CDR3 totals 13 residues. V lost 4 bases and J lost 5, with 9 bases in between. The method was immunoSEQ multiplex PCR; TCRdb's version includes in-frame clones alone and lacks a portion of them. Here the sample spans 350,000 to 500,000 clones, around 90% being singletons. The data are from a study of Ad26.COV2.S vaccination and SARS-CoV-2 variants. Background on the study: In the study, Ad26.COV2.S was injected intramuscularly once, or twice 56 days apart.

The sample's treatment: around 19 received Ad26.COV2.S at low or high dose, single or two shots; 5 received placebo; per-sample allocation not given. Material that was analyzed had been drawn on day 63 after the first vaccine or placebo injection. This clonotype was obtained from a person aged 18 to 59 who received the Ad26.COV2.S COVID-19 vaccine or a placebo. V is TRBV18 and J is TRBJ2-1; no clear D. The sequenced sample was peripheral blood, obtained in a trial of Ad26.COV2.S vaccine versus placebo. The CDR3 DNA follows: TGTGCCAGCTCACTAATGAGAGACAATGAGCAGTTCTTC. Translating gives CASSLMRDNEQFF.